This paragraph covers one T cell receptor (beta chain) sequence. Per the original data handling: Amplification with reference gene primers provided the estimates of nucleated cell counts. The data were produced by immunoSEQ multiplex PCR, yet TCRdb's version contains in-frame clones alone and is incomplete. That table gives V, J and clone size, and the DNA gave D and trimming. The table lists about 190,000 clones, 75% to 85% of them singletons, with about 17% in the top ten. The data are from a study of blood T cell repertoires in COVID-19. Study in general: Spain, Italy and the United States supplied samples that represented acute and convalescent COVID-19. The cDNA or gDNA used as material had been derived from T cells, B-cell-depleted T cells, or PBMCs.

V was pared by 6 bases and J by 2 bases, with 10 bases between. CDR1 and CDR2 (germline): MDHEN, SYDVKM. This CDR3 contains 13 residues. The TCR comes from a woman aged 45 to 65 with acute COVID-19. The specimen sequenced was PBMCs or T cells enriched from blood (not recorded which). The chain couples TRBV28 to TRBJ2-5, with D perhaps TRBD1 (6 bases). CDR3 nucleotide sequence: TGTGCCAGCAGCCCAGGGGATCAAGAGACCCAGTACTTC. Its translation is CASSPGDQETQYF.